Presented here are 30 T cell receptor beta chains from one specimen sequenced in a study of T cell responses to AZD1222 COVID-19 vaccine. Assay: immunoSEQ multiplex PCR; the TCRdb copy retains only in-frame clones and omits some. The repertoire holds 85,000 to 130,000 clones, with less than 90% as singletons. The sample in question was peripheral blood, obtained on day 0 of AZD1222 vaccination. These receptors were obtained from an adult in good health.

The chain couples TRBV11-3 to TRBJ1-1; D is ambiguous. Per the germline V gene, CDR1 is SGHNT and CDR2 is YENEEA. V lost 4 bases and J lost 5, with 11 bases in between. The CDR3 consists of 13 residues. This CDR3 is CASSSPPWTEAFF. DNA for the CDR3: TGTGCCAGCAGCTCCCCCCCGTGGACTGAAGCTTTCTTT.

V and J are TRBV18 and TRBJ2-5; the D gene is possibly TRBD2 (6 bases). Germline CDR1 and CDR2: KGHSH and LQKENI. This CDR3 is built from 15 residues. With 0 bases removed from V and 6 bases from J, the gap between germline ends came to 14 bases. This chain's CDR3 is CASSPPGTLDQTQYF. The CDR3 DNA sequence: TGTGCCAGCTCACCACCTGGGACTCTAGATCAGACCCAGTACTTC.

The chain employs TRBV28 and TRBJ2-1, with 8 bases lining up with TRBD1. CDR1 and CDR2 (germline): MDHEN, SYDVKM. The CDR3 covers 15 residues. J gave up 7 bases and V 3 bases, and 8 bases lay outside the gene matches. CDR3 DNA: TGTGCCAGCAGTTTTGGCAGGGGGCGCCTGAATGAGCAGTTCTTC. Residues: CASSFGRGRLNEQFF.

This clone appeared a few times. The chain's CDR3 is CASSMGTAGWGYTF. For the CDR3, the DNA is TGTGCCAGTAGTATGGGAACGGCCGGCTGGGGCTACACCTTC. The genes are TRBV19 and TRBJ1-2, with D uncertain. Trimming left V 3 bases short and J 8 bases short, with 16 bases between. The length of the CDR3 is 14 residues. Per the germline V gene, CDR1 is LNHDA and CDR2 is SQIVND (reference sequence).

This clone was detected only a few times. The chain is built from TRBV27 and TRBJ2-1; D unresolved. Trimming pared 0 bases from V and 8 bases from J, leaving 8 bases between. From germline, CDR1 is MNHEY and CDR2 SMNVEV (reference sequence). This CDR3 comprises 13 residues. The CDR3 spells CASSLSWPDEQFF. CDR3 coding DNA: TGTGCCAGCAGTTTATCATGGCCGGATGAGCAGTTCTTC.

The sample holds one count of this clone. The chain couples TRBV3-1 (or the pseudogene TRBV3-2) to TRBJ1-2; no clear D. This CDR3 has 17 amino acids. Germline lookup yields CDR1 LGHDT and CDR2 YNNKEL (reference sequence). Trimming removed 0 bases from V and 6 bases from J, with 20 bases in between. In DNA form, the CDR3 reads TGTGCCAGCAGCCAAGATAGTACGAGGTTTGGTCGTCATGGCTACACCTTC. Encoded protein: CASSQDSTRFGRHGYTF.

The chain carries TRBV11-1 and TRBJ1-1, with D hard to call. Trimming stripped 6 bases from V and 3 bases from J, with 14 bases between. The V gene's germline CDR1 is SGHAT and CDR2 FQDESV (reference sequence). This CDR3 contains 14 residues. DNA for the CDR3: TGTGCCAGCAGGGGAGCTTTTTCCTACACTGAAGCTTTCTTT. This encodes CASRGAFSYTEAFF.

The chain is built from TRBV6-1 and TRBJ2-2; D uncertain. Deletions cut 3 bases from V and 2 bases from J, with 4 bases between. Germline V gives CDR1 MNHNS, CDR2 SASEGT. This CDR3 has 13 residues. CDR3 loop: CASSDRNTGELFF. The DNA for the CDR3 is TGTGCCAGCAGTGACAGAAACACCGGGGAGCTGTTTTTT.

This chain uses TRBV27 with TRBJ1-1, with unresolved D. There are 14 residues in the CDR3. Germline CDR1 reads MNHEY; CDR2 reads SMNVEV (reference sequence). V was pared by 2 bases and J by 1 base, with 8 bases between. In DNA form, the CDR3 reads TGTGCCAGCAGTTTACAGCGGGCGAACACTGAAGCTTTCTTT. Encoded protein: CASSLQRANTEAFF.

This chain joins TRBV6-5 and TRBJ1-3, with a tentative D call TRBD1 (5 bases). Between the trimmed V and J ends, which lost 6 bases and 0 bases, there was a span of 9 bases. This CDR3 has 14 amino acids. CDR1 is MNHEY, CDR2 SVGAGI, per germline. This chain's CDR3 is CASRGGNSGNTIYF. The CDR3 DNA reads as TGTGCCAGCAGGGGGGGTAACTCTGGAAACACCATATATTTT.

The chain is built from TRBV7-3 and TRBJ2-2, with 7 bases that match TRBD1. Trimming took 4 bases from V and 5 from J; bases not matched to a gene: 7. Germline values: CDR1 SGHTA, CDR2 FQGTGA. There are 15 residues in the CDR3. DNA of the CDR3: TGTGCCAGCAGCTCACAGGGGTCTGGGACCGGGGAGCTGTTTTTT. Protein sequence: CASSSQGSGTGELFF.

The chain combines TRBV27 with TRBJ2-3, with D perhaps matching TRBD1 (6 bases). CDR1 is MNHEY and CDR2 is SMNVEV in the germline V gene (reference sequence). V was clipped by 6 bases and J by 0 bases, with 19 bases between them. The CDR3 is 17 residues long. CDR3 DNA sequence: TGTGCCAGCAGGTTAGGCAAGGGGGTATCAAGCACAGATACGCAGTATTTT. This encodes CASRLGKGVSSTDTQYF.

The CDR3 nucleotides are TGTGCCATCAGTGAGTCGATGGGCTACTCCTACGAGCAGTACTTC. This sequence encodes CAISESMGYSYEQYF. This sequence joins TRBV10-3 and TRBJ2-7, with no clear D. Trimming pared 0 bases from V and 0 bases from J, leaving 9 bases between. This CDR3 contains 15 residues. Germline V gene data show CDR1 as ENHRY and CDR2 as SYGVKD.

The rearrangement uses TRBV6-1 and TRBJ1-3, with a possible D match to TRBD1 (5 bases). The CDR3 is 11 residues long. The V end lost 3 bases, the J end lost 9 bases, and 6 bases lay between the germline ends. The V gene's germline CDR1 is MNHNS and CDR2 SASEGT. The CDR3 loop is CASSERGTIYF. As DNA, the CDR3 is TGTGCCAGCAGTGAGAGGGGCACCATATATTTT.

This clone was seen only once. This chain connects TRBV6-1 to TRBJ1-3; D possibly corresponds to TRBD1 (6 bases). Germline assignment: CDR1 MNHNS and CDR2 SASEGT. This CDR3 is built from 16 residues. The V end was cut by 2 bases, the J end by 2 bases, with 13 bases between. DNA of the CDR3: TGTGCCAGCAGTGAATTCGGGGGGGCAACTGGAAACACCATATATTTT. Translated, it gives CASSEFGGATGNTIYF.

This chain joins TRBV18 and TRBJ1-1, with a weak D call TRBD1 (5 bases). Between the trimmed V and J ends, which lost 2 bases and 3 bases, there was a span of 16 bases. The V gene's germline CDR1 is KGHSH and CDR2 LQKENI. The CDR3 has 16 residues. The CDR3 reads CASSPVVGDLYTEAFF. CDR3 coding DNA: TGTGCCAGCTCACCAGTCGTGGGGGATTTGTACACTGAAGCTTTCTTT.

The rearrangement joins TRBV5-4 to TRBJ2-7, with TRBD1 as a possible D gene (5 bases). Per the germline V gene, CDR1 is SGHNT and CDR2 is YYREEE (reference sequence). Trimming pared 2 bases from V and 0 bases from J, leaving 15 bases between. This CDR3 region has 16 residues. In DNA form, the CDR3 reads TGTGCCAGCAGCTTAATGCCCGATCAGGGCTCCTACGAGCAGTACTTC. Protein sequence: CASSLMPDQGSYEQYF.

The rearrangement links TRBV5-1 to TRBJ1-1, with D tentatively TRBD1 (5 bases). The V end lost 2 bases, the J end lost 1 base, and 12 bases lay between the germline ends. There are 15 residues in the CDR3. Germline V gene lookup returns CDR1 SGHRS and CDR2 YFSETQ. The CDR3 reads CASSLFRVANTEAFF. The CDR3, as DNA: TGCGCCAGCAGCTTATTCAGGGTGGCGAACACTGAAGCTTTCTTT.

The V call is TRBV29-1, the J call TRBJ2-2; maybe TRBD2 (6 bases). This CDR3 region has 15 residues. With 4 bases removed from V and 1 base from J, the gap between germline ends came to 13 bases. Germline V lookup: CDR1 SQVTM, CDR2 ANQGSEA. CDR3 in amino acids: CSVVWVGGNTGELFF. The CDR3 bases are TGCAGCGTTGTCTGGGTGGGAGGGAACACCGGGGAGCTGTTTTTT.

The rearrangement links TRBV7-2 to TRBJ2-1; D perhaps matches TRBD1 (6 bases). Per the germline V gene, CDR1 is SGHTA and CDR2 is FQGNSA. V dropped 2 bases and J dropped 4 bases, with 12 bases sitting between them. The CDR3 runs to 15 residues. CDR3 coding DNA: TGTGCCAGCAGCTTACAGGGGTCAGGGTACAATGAGCAGTTCTTC. It is translated as CASSLQGSGYNEQFF.

This chain links TRBV9 with TRBJ2-5, with TRBD1 as a possible D gene (6 bases). This CDR3 has 15 amino acids. Germline values: CDR1 SGDLS, CDR2 YYNGEE. V was trimmed by 0 bases and J by 1 base, leaving 10 bases between them. This chain's CDR3 is CASSVGQGPQETQYF. In DNA form, the CDR3 reads TGTGCCAGCAGCGTAGGGCAGGGGCCCCAAGAGACCCAGTACTTC.

The genes are TRBV11-3 and TRBJ2-1; D tentatively reads TRBD1 or TRBD2 (5 bases each). In germline, CDR1 is SGHNT, CDR2 YENEEA. Trimming removed 7 bases from V and 6 bases from J, with 19 bases in between. The CDR3 runs to 15 residues. Here the CDR3 reads CASIAGTSWSNEQFF. CDR3 DNA sequence: TGTGCCAGCATCGCTGGGACGAGCTGGTCCAATGAGCAGTTCTTC.

J is TRBJ2-7 and V is TRBV28; unclear D gene. The CDR3 has 13 amino acids. The V gene lost 4 bases and the J gene lost 2 bases, with 9 bases spanning the gap. The germline V gene encodes CDR1 MDHEN and CDR2 SYDVKM. In DNA form, the CDR3 reads TGTGCCAGCAGTTCCTCCTCCACCTACGAGCAGTACTTC. Its protein product is CASSSSSTYEQYF.

V and J are TRBV19 and TRBJ2-4; a possible D gene is TRBD2 (5 bases). Per germline, CDR1 LNHDA and CDR2 SQIVND (reference sequence). The CDR3 totals 15 residues. V lost 7 bases to trimming and J lost 8 bases, with 21 bases between them. The CDR3 here is CASKRSVSPGDIQYF. Here the CDR3 DNA reads TGTGCCAGTAAAAGGTCGGTGAGCCCCGGGGACATTCAGTACTTC.

The chain combines TRBV7-9 with TRBJ2-4, with 7 nucleotides matching TRBD2. The CDR3 contains 14 residues. With V trimmed by 3 bases and J by 8 bases, 7 bases remained unmatched. The germline CDR1 and CDR2 sequences are SEHNR and FQNEAQ (reference sequence). DNA of the CDR3: TGTGCCAGCAGCTTCTGGGGGGGTCAGGACATTCAGTACTTC. Translation: CASSFWGGQDIQYF.

The chain couples TRBV7-6 to TRBJ1-1; D gene uncertain. The CDR3 is 13 amino acids. Between the trimmed V and J ends, which lost 4 bases and 0 bases, there was a span of 6 bases. Germline V gives CDR1 SGHVS, CDR2 FNYEAQ. CDR3 region: CASSSPVNTEAFF. The CDR3 DNA reads as TGTGCCAGCAGCTCTCCCGTGAACACTGAAGCTTTCTTT.

The chain is built from TRBV6-4 and TRBJ2-1, with 9 nucleotides matching TRBD2. Germline trimming cut 0 bases from V and 5 bases from J; bases unmatched to any gene: 5. Germline V gene data show CDR1 as MRHNA and CDR2 as SNTAGT. The CDR3 covers 16 residues. The CDR3: CASSDSQRGEHNEQFF. The CDR3 nucleotides are TGTGCCAGCAGTGACTCCCAGCGGGGGGAACACAATGAGCAGTTCTTC.

This CDR3 reads CASSPLKTGMNTEAFF. In DNA form, the CDR3 reads TGTGCCAGCAGTCCCCTTAAGACGGGAATGAACACTGAAGCTTTCTTT. The chain combines TRBV28 with TRBJ1-1; no reliable D call. CDR3 length: 16 amino acids. Germline CDR1 and CDR2: MDHEN and SYDVKM. V was shortened by 5 bases and J by 0 bases, with 16 bases between the two germline ends.

The chain uses TRBV24-1 and TRBJ2-3; a possible D gene is TRBD1 (5 bases). Between the trimmed V and J ends, which lost 4 bases and 5 bases, there was a span of 12 bases. The CDR3 sequence is 14 residues long. In germline, CDR1 is KGHDR, CDR2 SFDVKD. The CDR3 region has the DNA TGTGCCACCAGTGACTCCGACAGTGGAGATACGCAGTATTTT. Translation gives CATSDSDSGDTQYF.

This chain links TRBV24-1 with TRBJ1-1; D perhaps matches TRBD1 (6 bases). The CDR3 runs to 16 residues. Germline V gives CDR1 KGHDR, CDR2 SFDVKD. The V end was cut by 1 base, the J end by 3 bases, with 14 bases between. CDR3 amino acids: CATSDLRAGVDTEAFF. The CDR3 DNA reads as TGTGCCACCAGTGATTTAAGGGCAGGGGTTGACACTGAAGCTTTCTTT.